This is a list of T cell receptor beta chains from one sample in a study of T cell repertoires in cytomegalovirus infection. These receptors are not linked to any known antigen. MiXCR, applied by TCRdb to the reads, yields one record per CDR3 protein. The sample records some 940,000 distinct CDR3 sequences, roughly 30% being singletons. Sequences were derived from cultured CD8+ T cells from PBMCs, sampled from culture after CMV antigen stimulation. Receptor source: a human donor in good health (CMV status not recorded). Some clones in this sample may be carry-over from other donors' samples. CDR3s leave out the opening cysteine and the closing phenylalanine or tryptophan. Fields, in order: V gene, D gene, CDR3 protein. The D gene is left open where the match is weak.

TRBV23-1 | TRBD1 | ASSQFDGTAVEKLF
TRBV12-3/TRBV12-4 | . | ASSSARVETQY
TRBV6-2/TRBV6-3 | . | ASSYSNRARYNEQF
TRBV7-2 | . | ASSGGGGRGNQPQH
TRBV7-9 | TRBD2 | ASSSTSGGITGELF
TRBV20-1 | . | SARDLDSLNSPLH
TRBV12-3/TRBV12-4 | . | ASEGGIGNQPQH
TRBV7-8 | TRBD2 | ASSLVARGYSYEQY
TRBV7-8 | . | ASSGIHPDSYGYT
TRBV7-9 | . | ASSSSISYEQY
TRBV7-6 | . | ASSSRIVDTEAF
TRBV6-5 | TRBD1 | ASSYSRDSNYGYT
TRBV6-1 | TRBD1 | ASSRDRNNEQF
TRBV4-3 | . | ASRHSGTDNEQF
TRBV2 | . | ASAAPNGYT
TRBV7-8 | . | ASSLKGTNTEAF
TRBV6-2/TRBV6-3 | TRBD2 | ASSPILAGATDTQY
TRBV12-3/TRBV12-4 | . | ASTKGETQY
TRBV11-2 | TRBD2 | ASSLAWLAGADTQY
TRBV2 | . | ASSEFDQGGQPQH
TRBV7-9 | TRBD1 | ASERTGKLF
TRBV6-6 | TRBD2 | ASTHGRGYSGANVLT
TRBV15 | . | APKGFRNQPQH
TRBV4-3 | TRBD1 | ASSQVTGGTEAF
TRBV7-9 | TRBD1 | ASSLAAGGMETQY
TRBV7-2 | TRBD1 | ASRSSPGTGVTDTQY
TRBV27 | TRBD1 | ASTRTGGGNQPQH
TRBV6-5 | TRBD1 | ASRSDRGQIHEQF
TRBV6-5 | . | ASSTGSSLELF
TRBV18 | TRBD1 | ASNPTGVNEQF
TRBV2 | TRBD1 | ASSVPRDRSSYSNQPQH
TRBV7-6 | TRBD1 | ASSLGAGTGGHETQY
TRBV6-8 | TRBD1 | ASSSDRGSLYGYT
TRBV28 | . | ASRSYYQPSTPNEQF
TRBV24-1 | . | ATSEETGTGELF
TRBV19 | TRBD1 | ASSFMRGQSYEQY
TRBV12-3/TRBV12-4 | . | ASGTDSYEQY
TRBV5-5 | . | ASSFVSSYNEQF
TRBV28 | TRBD2 | ASSSGLAGPQY
TRBV7-9 | . | ASSLKAEEAF
TRBV5-3 | . | ASSLMDHKSYEQY
TRBV28 | . | ASNLTPLWGLNTEAF